This TCR beta chain was captured by sequencing in a study of siplizumab effects on memory and regulatory T cells. Study-wide results and limits: Of the proliferating CD4+ or CD8+ clones, roughly 80-96% lacked a naive or memory phenotype that could be assigned. Significantly reduced by siplizumab was the cumulative frequency of alloreactive sequences, namely those traceable to unstimulated CD4+ memory cells.

About this clone itself: Its target is not known.

V lost 0 bases to trimming and J lost 7 bases, with 13 bases between them. The CDR3 contains 15 residues. Germline V gives CDR1 SGHRS, CDR2 YFSETQ. Only in-frame clones appear in the TCRdb table, and some are missing; sequencing was by immunoSEQ multiplex PCR. The table has about 100,000 clones, just under 95% seen once; the top ten hold about 1.5%. Material for sequencing was non-Treg CD4+ T cells sorted from blood. This clonotype originated in a human donor in good health. The rearrangement links TRBV5-1 to TRBJ2-2; D not resolved. CDR3: CASSLAWRNSGELFF. DNA of the CDR3: TGCGCCAGCAGCTTGGCCTGGAGAAATAGCGGGGAGCTGTTTTTT.